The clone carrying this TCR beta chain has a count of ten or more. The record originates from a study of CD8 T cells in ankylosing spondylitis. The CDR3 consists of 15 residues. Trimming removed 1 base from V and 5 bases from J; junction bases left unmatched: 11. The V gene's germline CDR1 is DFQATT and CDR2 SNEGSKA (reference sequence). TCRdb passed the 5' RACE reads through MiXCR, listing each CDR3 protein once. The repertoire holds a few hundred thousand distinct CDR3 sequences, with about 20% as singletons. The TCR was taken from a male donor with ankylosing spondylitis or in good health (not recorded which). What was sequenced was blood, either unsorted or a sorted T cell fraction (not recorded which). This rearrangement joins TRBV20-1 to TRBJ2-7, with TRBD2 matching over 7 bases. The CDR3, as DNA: TGCAGTGCTAGAGCAATGGCAGGGAGGGAGGACGAGCAGTACTTC. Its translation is CSARAMAGREDEQYF.